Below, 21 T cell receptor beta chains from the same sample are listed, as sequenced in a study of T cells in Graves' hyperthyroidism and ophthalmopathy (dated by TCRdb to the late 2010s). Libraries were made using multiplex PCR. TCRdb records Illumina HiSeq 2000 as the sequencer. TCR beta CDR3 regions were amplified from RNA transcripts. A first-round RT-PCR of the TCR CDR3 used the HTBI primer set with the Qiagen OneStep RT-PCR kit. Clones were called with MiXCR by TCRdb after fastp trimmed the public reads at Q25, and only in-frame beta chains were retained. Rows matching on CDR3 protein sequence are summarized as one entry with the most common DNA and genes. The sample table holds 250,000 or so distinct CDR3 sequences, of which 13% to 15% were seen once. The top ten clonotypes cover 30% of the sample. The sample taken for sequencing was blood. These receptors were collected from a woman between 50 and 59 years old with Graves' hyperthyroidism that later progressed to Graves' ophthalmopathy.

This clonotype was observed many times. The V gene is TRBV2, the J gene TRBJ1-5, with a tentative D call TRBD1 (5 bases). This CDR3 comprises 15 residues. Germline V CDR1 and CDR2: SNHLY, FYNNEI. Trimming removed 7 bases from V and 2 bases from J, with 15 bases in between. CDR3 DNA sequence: TGTGCCAGCAACCTGGGATGGGGGGGCAATCAGCCCCAGCATTTT. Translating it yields CASNLGWGGNQPQHF.

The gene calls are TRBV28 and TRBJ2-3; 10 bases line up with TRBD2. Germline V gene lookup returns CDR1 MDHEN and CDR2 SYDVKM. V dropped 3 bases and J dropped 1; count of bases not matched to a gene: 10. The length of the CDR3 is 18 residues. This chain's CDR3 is CASSLRVAGGVRTDTQYF. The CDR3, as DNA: TGTGCCAGCAGTTTGAGGGTAGCGGGAGGAGTACGCACAGATACGCAGTATTTT.

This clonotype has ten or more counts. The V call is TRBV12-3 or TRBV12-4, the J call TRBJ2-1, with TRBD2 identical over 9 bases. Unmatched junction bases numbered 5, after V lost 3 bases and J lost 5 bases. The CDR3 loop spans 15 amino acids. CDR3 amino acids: CASSFVSGRNNEQFF. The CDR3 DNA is TGTGCCAGCAGTTTTGTAAGCGGGAGGAACAATGAGCAGTTCTTC.

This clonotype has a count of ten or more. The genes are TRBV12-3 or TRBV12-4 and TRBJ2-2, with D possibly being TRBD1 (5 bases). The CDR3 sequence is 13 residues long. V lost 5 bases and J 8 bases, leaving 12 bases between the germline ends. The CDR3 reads CASSVRVGGELFF. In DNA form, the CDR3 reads TGTGCCAGCAGTGTCAGGGTTGGTGGGGAGCTGTTTTTT.

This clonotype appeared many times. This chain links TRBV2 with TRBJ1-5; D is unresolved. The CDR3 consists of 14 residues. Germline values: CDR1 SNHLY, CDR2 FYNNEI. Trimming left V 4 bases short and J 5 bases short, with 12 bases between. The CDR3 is CASSVGSQYQPQHF. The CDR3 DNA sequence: TGTGCCAGCAGTGTCGGCAGTCAATATCAGCCCCAGCATTTT.

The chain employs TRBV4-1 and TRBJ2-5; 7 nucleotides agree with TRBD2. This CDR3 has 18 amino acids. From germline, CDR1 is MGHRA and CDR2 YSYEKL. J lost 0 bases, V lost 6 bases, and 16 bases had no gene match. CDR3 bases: TGCGCCAGCAGTCCCGGTGGGGCCCTACTAGCGAACCAAGAGACCCAGTACTTC. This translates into CASSPGGALLANQETQYF.

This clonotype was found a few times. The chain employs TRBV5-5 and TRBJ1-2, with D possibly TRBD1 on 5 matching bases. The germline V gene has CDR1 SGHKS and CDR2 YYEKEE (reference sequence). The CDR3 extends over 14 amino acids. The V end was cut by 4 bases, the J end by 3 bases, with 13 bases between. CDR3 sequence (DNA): TGTGCCAGCAGCCCCAGGGTTGGAGACTATGGCTACACCTTC. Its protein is CASSPRVGDYGYTF.

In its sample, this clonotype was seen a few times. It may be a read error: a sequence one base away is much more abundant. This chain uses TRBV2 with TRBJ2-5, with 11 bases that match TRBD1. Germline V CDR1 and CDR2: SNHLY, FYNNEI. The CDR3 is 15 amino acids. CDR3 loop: CAGSEGTGGQETQYF. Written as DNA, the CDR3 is TGTGCCGGCAGTGAGGGGACAGGGGGCCAAGAGACCCAGTACTTC.

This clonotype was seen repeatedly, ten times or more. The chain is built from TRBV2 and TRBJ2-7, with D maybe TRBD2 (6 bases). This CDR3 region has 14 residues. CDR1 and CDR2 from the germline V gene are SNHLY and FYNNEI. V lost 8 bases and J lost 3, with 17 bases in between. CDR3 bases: TGTGCCAGCCTCCTGGCCGCGCGGGGCTACGAGCAGTACTTC. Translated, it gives CASLLAARGYEQYF.

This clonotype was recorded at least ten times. CDR3 amino acids: CASSEEGGRNGYTF. CDR3 bases: TGTGCCAGCAGTGAAGAGGGAGGGAGGAATGGCTACACCTTC. The chain has TRBV2 and TRBJ1-2; D is unresolved. Looked up from germline, CDR1 is SNHLY and CDR2 is FYNNEI. This CDR3 region has 14 residues. Trimming shortened V by 1 base and J by 6 bases, and 12 bases separated the two germline ends.

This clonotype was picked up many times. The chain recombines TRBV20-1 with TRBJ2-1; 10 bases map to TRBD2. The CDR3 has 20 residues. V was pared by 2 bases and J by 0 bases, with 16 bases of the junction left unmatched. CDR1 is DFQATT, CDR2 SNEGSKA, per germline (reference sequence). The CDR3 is CSARLGLSGRAGSSYNEQFF. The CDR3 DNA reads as TGCAGTGCTAGACTAGGGTTAAGCGGGAGGGCGGGTAGCTCCTACAATGAGCAGTTCTTC.

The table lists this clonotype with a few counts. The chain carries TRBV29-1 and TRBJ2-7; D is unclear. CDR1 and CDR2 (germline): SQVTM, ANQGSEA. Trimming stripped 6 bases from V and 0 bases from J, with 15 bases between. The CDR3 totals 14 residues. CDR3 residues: CSVLTPHSSYEQYF. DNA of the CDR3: TGCAGCGTATTGACACCGCACAGCTCCTACGAGCAGTACTTC.

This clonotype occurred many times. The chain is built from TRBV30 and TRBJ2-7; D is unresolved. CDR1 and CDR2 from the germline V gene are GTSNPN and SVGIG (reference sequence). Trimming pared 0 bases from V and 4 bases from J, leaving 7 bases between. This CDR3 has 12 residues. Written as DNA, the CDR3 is TGTGCCTGGAGTGTCACCCATTACGAGCAGTACTTC. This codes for CAWSVTHYEQYF.

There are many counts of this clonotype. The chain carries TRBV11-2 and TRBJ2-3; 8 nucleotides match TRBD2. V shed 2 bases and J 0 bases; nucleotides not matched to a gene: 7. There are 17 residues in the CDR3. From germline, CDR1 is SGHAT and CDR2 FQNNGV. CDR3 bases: TGTGCCAGCAGCTTAAGGTTTAGCGGGATAAGCACAGATACGCAGTATTTT. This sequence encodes CASSLRFSGISTDTQYF.

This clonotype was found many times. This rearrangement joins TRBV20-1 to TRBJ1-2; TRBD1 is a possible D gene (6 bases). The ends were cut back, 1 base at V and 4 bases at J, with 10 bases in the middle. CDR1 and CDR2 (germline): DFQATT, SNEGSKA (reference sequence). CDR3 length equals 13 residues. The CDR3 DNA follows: TGCAGTGCTAGAGTAAGGGGGTTCTATGGCTACACCTTC. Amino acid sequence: CSARVRGFYGYTF.

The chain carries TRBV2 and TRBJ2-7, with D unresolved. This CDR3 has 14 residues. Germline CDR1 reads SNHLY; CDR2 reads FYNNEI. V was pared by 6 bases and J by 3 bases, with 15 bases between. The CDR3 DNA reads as TGTGCCAGCAGACCCGGCGGATCACACTACGAGCAGTACTTC. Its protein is CASRPGGSHYEQYF. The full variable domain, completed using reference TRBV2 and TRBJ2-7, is EPEVTQTPSHQVTQMGQEVILRCVPISNHLYFYWYRQILGQKVEFLVSFYNNEISEKSEIFDDQFSVERPDGSNFTLKIRSTKLEDSAMYFCASRPGGSHYEQYFGPGTRLTVT.

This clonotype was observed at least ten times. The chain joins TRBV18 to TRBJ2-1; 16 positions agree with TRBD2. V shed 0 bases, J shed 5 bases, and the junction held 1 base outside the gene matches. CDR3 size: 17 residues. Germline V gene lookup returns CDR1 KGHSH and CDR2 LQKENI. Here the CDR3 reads CASSPPGTSGRDNEQFF. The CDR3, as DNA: TGTGCCAGCTCACCACCCGGGACTAGCGGGAGGGACAATGAGCAGTTCTTC.

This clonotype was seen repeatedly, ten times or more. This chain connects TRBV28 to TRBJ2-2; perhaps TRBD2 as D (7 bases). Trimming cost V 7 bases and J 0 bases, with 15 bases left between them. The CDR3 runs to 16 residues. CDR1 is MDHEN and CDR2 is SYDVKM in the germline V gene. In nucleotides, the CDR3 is TGTGCCAGCAACGGTGGGGGGGCGTCGAACACCGGGGAGCTGTTTTTT. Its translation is CASNGGGASNTGELFF.

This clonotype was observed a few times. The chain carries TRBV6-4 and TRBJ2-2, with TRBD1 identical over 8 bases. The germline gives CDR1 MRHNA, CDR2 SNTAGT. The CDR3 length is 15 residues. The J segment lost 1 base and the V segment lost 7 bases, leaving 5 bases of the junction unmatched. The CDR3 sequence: CASMAQGGNTGELFF. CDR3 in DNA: TGTGCCAGCATGGCACAGGGGGGGAACACCGGGGAGCTGTTTTTT.

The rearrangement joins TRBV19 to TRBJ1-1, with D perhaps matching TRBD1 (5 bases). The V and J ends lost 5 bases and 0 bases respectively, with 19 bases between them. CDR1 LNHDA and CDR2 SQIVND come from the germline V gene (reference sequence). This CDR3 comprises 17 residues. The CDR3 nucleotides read TGTGCCAGTAGTTCCCGACAGCGCCGGGATATGAACACTGAAGCTTTCTTT. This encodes CASSSRQRRDMNTEAFF.

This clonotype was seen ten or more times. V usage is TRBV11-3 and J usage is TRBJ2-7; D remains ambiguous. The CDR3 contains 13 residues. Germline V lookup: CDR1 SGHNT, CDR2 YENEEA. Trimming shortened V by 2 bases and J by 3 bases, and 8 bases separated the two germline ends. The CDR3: CASSLNSDYEQYF. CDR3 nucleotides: TGTGCCAGCAGCTTAAACAGCGACTACGAGCAGTACTTC.